The T cell receptor (beta chain) described here comes from a study of Graves' ophthalmopathy and Graves' hyperthyroidism. Ophthalmopathy in the donors was of moderate-to-severe activity, with CAS ≥3, NOSPECS ≥4 and duration under 3 months. In this cohort, patients with other autoimmune diseases, uncontrolled infections, pregnancy or lactation were excluded. Between the trimmed V and J ends, which lost 4 bases and 2 bases, there was a span of 8 bases. This CDR3 contains 13 residues. Germline CDR1 ENHRY, CDR2 SYGVKD. Amplifying from RNA transcripts, the study obtained TCR beta CDR3 regions. HTBI-primed first-round RT-PCR preceded second-round multiplex PCR. TCRdb reanalysed the multiplex PCR reads using MiXCR and keeps one entry per CDR3 protein. The data hold about 220,000 distinct CDR3 sequences, with 20% to 25% observed a single time.

The chain carries TRBV10-3 and TRBJ1-1, with unresolved D. Sequences were obtained from peripheral blood. The receptor's source is a woman between 45 and 65 years old with Graves' ophthalmopathy. CDR3 DNA: TGTGCCATCAGTGGCGGCAGTAACACTGAAGCTTTCTTT. This gives the protein CAISGGSNTEAFF.